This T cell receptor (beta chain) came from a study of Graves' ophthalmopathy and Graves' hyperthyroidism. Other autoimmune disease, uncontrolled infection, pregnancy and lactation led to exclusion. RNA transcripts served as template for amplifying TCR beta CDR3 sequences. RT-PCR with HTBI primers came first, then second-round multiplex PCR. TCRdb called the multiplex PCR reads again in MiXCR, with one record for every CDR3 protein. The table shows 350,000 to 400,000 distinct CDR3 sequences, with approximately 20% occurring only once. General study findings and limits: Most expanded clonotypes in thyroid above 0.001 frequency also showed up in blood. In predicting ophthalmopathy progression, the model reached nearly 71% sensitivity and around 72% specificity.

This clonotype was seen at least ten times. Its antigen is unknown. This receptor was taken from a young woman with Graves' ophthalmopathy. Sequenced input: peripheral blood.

This CDR3 reads CASSFSGGDGEQYF. CDR3 nucleotides: TGTGCCAGCAGCTTTAGCGGGGGGGACGGCGAGCAGTACTTC. The chain has TRBV12-3 or TRBV12-4 and TRBJ2-7, with 11 bases lining up with TRBD2. The J segment lost 6 bases and the V segment lost 6 bases, leaving 7 bases of the junction unmatched. CDR3 size: 14 residues.